The next 3 T cell receptor beta chains were all read from a single sample in a study of T cell responses to AZD1222 COVID-19 vaccine. Assay used: immunoSEQ multiplex PCR; TCRdb lists only in-frame clones, some missing. The data contain some 140,000 clones, 70% to 90% of them singletons. This specimen was peripheral blood, taken on day 0 of AZD1222 vaccination. These receptors were collected from an adult in good health.

The CDR3 reads CASSVEGDRPYEQYF. As DNA, the CDR3 is TGTGCCAGCAGCGTAGAGGGGGATCGTCCCTACGAGCAGTACTTC. This chain joins TRBV9 and TRBJ2-7; the D gene is possibly TRBD1 (6 bases). The CDR3 consists of 15 residues. Trimming removed 0 bases from V and 2 bases from J, with 12 bases in between. The germline gives CDR1 SGDLS, CDR2 YYNGEE.

This clone has a single count. The V and J genes are TRBV27 and TRBJ1-2, with 8 positions matching TRBD1. V was pared by 2 bases and J by 7 bases, with 6 bases of the junction left unmatched. This CDR3 spans 14 amino acids. The germline V gene has CDR1 MNHEY and CDR2 SMNVEV (reference sequence). The DNA of the CDR3 is TGTGCCAGCAGTTTAACGGACAGGGTCCGTGGCTACACCTTC. Translation gives CASSLTDRVRGYTF.

This sequence joins TRBV6-5 and TRBJ2-1; D unresolved. This CDR3 has 12 residues. The germline V gene has CDR1 MNHEY and CDR2 SVGAGI. The V end was cut by 6 bases, the J end by 10 bases, with 13 bases between. CDR3 protein: CASSSLGGEQFF. In DNA form, the CDR3 reads TGTGCCAGCAGCAGCTTGGGCGGCGAGCAGTTCTTC.